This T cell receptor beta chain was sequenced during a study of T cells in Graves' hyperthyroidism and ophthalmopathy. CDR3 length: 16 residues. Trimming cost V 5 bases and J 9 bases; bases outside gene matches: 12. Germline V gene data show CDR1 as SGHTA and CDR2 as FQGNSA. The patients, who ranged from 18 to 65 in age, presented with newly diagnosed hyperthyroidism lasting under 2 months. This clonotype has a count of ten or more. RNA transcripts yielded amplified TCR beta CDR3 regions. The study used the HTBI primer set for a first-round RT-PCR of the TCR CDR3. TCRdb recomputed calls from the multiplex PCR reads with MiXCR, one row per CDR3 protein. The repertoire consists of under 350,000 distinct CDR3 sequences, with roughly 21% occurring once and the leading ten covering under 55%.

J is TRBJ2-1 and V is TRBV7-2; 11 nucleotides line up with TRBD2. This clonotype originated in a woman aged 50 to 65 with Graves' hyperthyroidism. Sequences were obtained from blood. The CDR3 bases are TGTGCCAGCAGCGACCGGACTAGCGGGCCTAGAGCTGAGCAGTTCTTC. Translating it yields CASSDRTSGPRAEQFF. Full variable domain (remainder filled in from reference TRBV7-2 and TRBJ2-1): GAGVSQSPSNKVTEKGKDVELRCDPISGHTALYWYRQSLGQGLEFLIYFQGNSAPDKSGLPSDRFSAERTGGSVSTLTIQRTQQEDSAVYLCASSDRTSGPRAEQFFGPGTRLTVL.